This TCR beta chain came from a study of blood T cells in healthy people across ages. Points from the study as a whole: Researchers judged that diversity estimates from one million T cells fell short of true values.

A few counts support this clonotype. Its target is unknown. Then a second PCR, running about 6 to 12 cycles, was carried out with a sample-barcoded 5' primer and a J-beta primer mix. All samples yielded 2.5 million or more CDR3-containing paired-end reads. TCRdb processed the 5' RACE reads anew with MiXCR; each CDR3 protein has one entry. The sample has about 830,000 distinct CDR3 sequences; about 59% are singletons. V shed 6 bases, J shed 5 bases, and the junction held 14 bases outside the gene matches. The germline gives CDR1 SNHLY, CDR2 FYNNEI. CDR3 length: 16 residues. The chain is built from TRBV2 and TRBJ2-5, with 8 bases aligning to TRBD2. The specimen was blood. The sequence came from a man younger than 45 in good health. CDR3 residues: CASRAPGGGYSETQYF. Written as DNA, the CDR3 is TGTGCCAGCAGGGCTCCAGGCGGGGGGTATTCGGAGACCCAGTACTTC.